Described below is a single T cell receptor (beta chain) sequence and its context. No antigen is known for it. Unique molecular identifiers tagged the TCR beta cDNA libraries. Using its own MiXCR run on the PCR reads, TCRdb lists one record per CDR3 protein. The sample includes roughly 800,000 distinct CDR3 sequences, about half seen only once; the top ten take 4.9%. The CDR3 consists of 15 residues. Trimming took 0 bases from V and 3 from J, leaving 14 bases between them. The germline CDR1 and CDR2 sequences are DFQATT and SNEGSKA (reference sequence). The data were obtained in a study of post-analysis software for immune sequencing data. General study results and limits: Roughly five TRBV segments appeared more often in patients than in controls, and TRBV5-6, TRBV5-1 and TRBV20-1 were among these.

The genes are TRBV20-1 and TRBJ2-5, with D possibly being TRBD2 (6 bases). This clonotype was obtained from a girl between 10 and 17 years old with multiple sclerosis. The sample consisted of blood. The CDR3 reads CSAREDGSGKETQYF. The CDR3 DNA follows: TGCAGTGCTAGAGAAGACGGGAGCGGTAAAGAGACCCAGTACTTC.